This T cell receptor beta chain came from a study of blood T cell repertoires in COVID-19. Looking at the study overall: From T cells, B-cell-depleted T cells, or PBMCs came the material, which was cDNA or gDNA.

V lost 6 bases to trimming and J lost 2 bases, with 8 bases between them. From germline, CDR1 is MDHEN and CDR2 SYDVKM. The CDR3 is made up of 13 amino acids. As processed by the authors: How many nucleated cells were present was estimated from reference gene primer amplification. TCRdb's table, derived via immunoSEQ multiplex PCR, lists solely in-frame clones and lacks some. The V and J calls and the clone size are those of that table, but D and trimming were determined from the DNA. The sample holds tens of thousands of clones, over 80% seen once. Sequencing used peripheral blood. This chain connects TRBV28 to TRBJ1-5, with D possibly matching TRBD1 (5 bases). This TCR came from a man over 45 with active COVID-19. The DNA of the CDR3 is TGTGCCAGCAGGCGGGGCGGCAATCAGCCCCAGCATTTT. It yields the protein CASRRGGNQPQHF.